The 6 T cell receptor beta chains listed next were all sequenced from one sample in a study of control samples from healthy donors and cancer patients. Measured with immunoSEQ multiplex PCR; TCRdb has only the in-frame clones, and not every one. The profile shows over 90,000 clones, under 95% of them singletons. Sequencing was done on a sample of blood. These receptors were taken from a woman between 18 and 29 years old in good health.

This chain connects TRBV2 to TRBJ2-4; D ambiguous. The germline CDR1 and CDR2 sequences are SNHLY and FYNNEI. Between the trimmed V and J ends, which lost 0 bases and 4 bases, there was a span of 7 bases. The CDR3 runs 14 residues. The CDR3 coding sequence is TGTGCCAGCAGTGAAGCCGGAAAGAAAAACATTCAGTACTTC. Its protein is CASSEAGKKNIQYF.

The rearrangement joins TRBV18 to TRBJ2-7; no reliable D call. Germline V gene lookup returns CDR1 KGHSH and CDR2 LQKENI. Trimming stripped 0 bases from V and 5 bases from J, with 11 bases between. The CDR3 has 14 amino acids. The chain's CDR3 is CASSPPGRFHEQYF. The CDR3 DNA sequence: TGTGCCAGCTCACCACCGGGTAGGTTCCACGAGCAGTACTTC. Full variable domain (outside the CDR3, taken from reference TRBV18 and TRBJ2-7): NAGVMQNPRHLVRRRGQEARLRCSPMKGHSHVYWYRQLPEEGLKFMVYLQKENIIDESGMPKERFSAEFPKEGPSILRIQQVVRGDSAAYFCASSPPGRFHEQYFGPGTRLTVT.

The DNA of the CDR3 is TGTGCCAGTCGATGGGGTGAAAAACTGTTTTTT. This gives the protein CASRWGEKLFF. V gene TRBV19 combines with J gene TRBJ1-4; D not resolved. V was clipped by 8 bases and J by 7 bases, with 8 bases between them. The CDR3 has 11 residues. Per germline, CDR1 LNHDA and CDR2 SQIVND (reference sequence).

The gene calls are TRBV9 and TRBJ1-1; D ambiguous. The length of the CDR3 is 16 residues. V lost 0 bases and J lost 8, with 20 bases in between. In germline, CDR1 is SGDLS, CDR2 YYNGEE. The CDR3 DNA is TGTGCCAGCAGCGTAGTAGATAATATTGGAAGGCAAGAAGCTTTCTTT. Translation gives CASSVVDNIGRQEAFF. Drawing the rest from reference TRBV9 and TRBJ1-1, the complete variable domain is DSGVTQTPKHLITATGQRVTLRCSPRSGDLSVYWYQQSLDQGLQFLIQYYNGEERAKGNILERFSAQQFPDLHSELNLSSLELGDSALYFCASSVVDNIGRQEAFFGQGTRLTVV.

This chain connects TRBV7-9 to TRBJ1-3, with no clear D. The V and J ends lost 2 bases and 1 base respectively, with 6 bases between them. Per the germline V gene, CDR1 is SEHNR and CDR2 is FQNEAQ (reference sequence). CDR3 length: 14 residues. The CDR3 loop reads CASSLPGSGNTIYF. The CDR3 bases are TGTGCCAGCAGCTTACCGGGGTCTGGAAACACCATATATTTT. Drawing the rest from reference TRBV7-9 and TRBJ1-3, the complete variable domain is DTGVSQNPRHKITKRGQNVTFRCDPISEHNRLYWYRQTLGQGPEFLTYFQNEAQLEKSRLLSDRFSAERPKGSFSTLEIQRTEQGDSAMYLCASSLPGSGNTIYFGEGSWLTVV.

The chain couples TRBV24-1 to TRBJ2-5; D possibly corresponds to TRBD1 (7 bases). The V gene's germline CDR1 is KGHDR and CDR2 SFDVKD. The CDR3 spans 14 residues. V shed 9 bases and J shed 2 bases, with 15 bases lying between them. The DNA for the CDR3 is TGTGCCACCGGGGCGGGACAGCTACAAGAGACCCAGTACTTC. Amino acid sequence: CATGAGQLQETQYF.